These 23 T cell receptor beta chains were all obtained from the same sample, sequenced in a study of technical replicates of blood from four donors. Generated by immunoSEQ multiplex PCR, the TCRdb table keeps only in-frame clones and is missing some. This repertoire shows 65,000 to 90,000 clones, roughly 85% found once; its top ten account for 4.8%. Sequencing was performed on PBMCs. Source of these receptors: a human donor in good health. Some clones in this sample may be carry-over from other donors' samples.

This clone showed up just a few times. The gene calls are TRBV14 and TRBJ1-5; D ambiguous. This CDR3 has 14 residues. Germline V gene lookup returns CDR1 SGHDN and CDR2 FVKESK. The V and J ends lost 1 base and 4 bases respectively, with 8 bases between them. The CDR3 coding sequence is TGTGCCAGCAGCCAAGTTGAGAGTAATCAGCCCCAGCATTTT. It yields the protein CASSQVESNQPQHF.

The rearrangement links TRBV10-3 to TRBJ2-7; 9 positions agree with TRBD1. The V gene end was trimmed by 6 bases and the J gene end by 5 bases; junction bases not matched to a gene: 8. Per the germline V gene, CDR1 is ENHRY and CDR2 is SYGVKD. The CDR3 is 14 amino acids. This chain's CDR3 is CAISPGQGLDEQYF. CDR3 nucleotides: TGTGCCATCAGCCCGGGACAGGGTCTCGACGAGCAGTACTTC.

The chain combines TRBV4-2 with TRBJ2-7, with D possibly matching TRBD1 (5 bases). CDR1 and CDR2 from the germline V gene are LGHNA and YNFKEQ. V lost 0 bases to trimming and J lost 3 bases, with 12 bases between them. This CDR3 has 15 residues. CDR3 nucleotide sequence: TGTGCCAGCAGCCAAGAGTGGCGGCAGGGCTACGAGCAGTACTTC. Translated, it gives CASSQEWRQGYEQYF.

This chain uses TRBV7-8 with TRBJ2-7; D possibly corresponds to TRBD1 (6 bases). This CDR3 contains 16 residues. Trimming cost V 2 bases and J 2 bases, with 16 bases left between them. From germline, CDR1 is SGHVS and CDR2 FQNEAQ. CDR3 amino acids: CASSLLGQKITYEQYF. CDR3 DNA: TGTGCCAGCAGCTTATTGGGACAAAAAATAACCTACGAGCAGTACTTC.

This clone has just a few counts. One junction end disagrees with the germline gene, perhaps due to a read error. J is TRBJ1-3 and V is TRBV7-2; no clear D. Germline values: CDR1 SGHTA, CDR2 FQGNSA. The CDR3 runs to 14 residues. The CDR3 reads CASSLGGSGNTIYF. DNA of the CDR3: TGTGCCAGCAGCTTAGGCGGTTCTGGAAACACCATATACTTT.

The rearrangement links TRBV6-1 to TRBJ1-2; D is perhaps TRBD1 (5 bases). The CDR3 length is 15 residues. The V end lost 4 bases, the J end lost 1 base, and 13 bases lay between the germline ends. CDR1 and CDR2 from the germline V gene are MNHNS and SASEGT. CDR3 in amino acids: CASSGLRQSNYGYTF. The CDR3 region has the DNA TGTGCCAGCAGTGGCCTGCGACAGAGTAACTATGGCTACACCTTC.

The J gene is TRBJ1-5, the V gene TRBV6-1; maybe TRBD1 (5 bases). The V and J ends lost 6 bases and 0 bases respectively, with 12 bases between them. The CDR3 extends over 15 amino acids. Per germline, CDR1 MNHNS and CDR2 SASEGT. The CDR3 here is CASSGGVVSNQPQHF. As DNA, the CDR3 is TGTGCCAGCAGCGGGGGAGTAGTTAGCAATCAGCCCCAGCATTTT.

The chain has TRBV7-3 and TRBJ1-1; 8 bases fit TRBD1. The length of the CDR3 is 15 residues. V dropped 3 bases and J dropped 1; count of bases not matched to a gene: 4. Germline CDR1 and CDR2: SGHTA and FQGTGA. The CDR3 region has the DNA TGTGCCAGCAGCTTGAGACAGGGGTCGAACACTGAAGCTTTCTTT. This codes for CASSLRQGSNTEAFF. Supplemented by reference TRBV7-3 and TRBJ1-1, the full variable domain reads GAGVSQTPSNKVTEKGKYVELRCDPISGHTALYWYRQSLGQGPEFLIYFQGTGAADDSGLPNDRFFAVRPEGSVSTLKIQRTERGDSAVYLCASSLRQGSNTEAFFGQGTRLTVV.

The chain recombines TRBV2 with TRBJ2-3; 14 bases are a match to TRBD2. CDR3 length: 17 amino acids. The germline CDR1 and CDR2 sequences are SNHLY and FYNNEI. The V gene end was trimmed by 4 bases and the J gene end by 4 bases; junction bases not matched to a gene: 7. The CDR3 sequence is CASSGLGLAGDADTQYF. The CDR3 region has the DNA TGTGCCAGCAGTGGGTTGGGACTAGCGGGAGATGCAGATACGCAGTATTTT.

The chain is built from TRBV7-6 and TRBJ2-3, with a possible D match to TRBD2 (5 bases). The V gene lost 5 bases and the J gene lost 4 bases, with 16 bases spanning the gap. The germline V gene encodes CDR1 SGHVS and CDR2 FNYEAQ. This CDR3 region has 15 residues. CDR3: CASSEVPGWADTQYF. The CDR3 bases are TGTGCCAGCAGCGAGGTCCCGGGGTGGGCAGATACGCAGTATTTT.

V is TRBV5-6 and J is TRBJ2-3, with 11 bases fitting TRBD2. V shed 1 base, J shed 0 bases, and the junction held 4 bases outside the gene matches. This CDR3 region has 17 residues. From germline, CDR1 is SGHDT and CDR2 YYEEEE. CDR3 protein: CASSLMLAGGSTDTQYF. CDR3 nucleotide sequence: TGTGCCAGCAGCTTGATGCTAGCGGGGGGCAGCACAGATACGCAGTATTTT.

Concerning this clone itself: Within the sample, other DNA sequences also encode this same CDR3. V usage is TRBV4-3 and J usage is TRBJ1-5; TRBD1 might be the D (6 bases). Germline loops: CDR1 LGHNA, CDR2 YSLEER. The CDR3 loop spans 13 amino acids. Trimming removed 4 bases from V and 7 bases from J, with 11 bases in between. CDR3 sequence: CASSLFQGQPQHF. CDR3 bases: TGCGCCAGCAGCCTGTTTCAGGGGCAGCCCCAGCATTTT.

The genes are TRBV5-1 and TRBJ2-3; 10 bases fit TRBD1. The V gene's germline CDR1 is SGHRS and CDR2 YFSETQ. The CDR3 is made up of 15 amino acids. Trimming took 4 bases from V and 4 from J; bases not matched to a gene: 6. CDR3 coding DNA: TGCGCCAGCAGCACGGGGGGGACAGGGGCAGATACGCAGTATTTT. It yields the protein CASSTGGTGADTQYF.

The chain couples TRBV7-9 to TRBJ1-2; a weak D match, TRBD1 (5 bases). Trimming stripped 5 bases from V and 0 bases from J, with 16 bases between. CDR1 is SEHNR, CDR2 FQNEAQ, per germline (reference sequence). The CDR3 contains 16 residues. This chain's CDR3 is CASSPDTLLTNYGYTF. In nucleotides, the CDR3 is TGTGCCAGCAGCCCGGACACGTTACTAACTAACTATGGCTACACCTTC.

Written as DNA, the CDR3 is TGCGCCAGCAGCCACGTCCCGGACAGGGACGATCAGCCCCAGCATTTT. It specifies CASSHVPDRDDQPQHF. This chain connects TRBV4-1 to TRBJ1-5, with 8 nucleotides matching TRBD1. Germline V gene sequence: CDR1 MGHRA, CDR2 YSYEKL. After removal of 3 bases from V and 5 bases from J, the junction contained 9 bases not matched to a gene. This CDR3 contains 16 residues.

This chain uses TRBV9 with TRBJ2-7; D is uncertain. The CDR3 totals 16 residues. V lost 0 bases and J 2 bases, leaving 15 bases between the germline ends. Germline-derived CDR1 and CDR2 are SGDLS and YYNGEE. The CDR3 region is CASSVGTRLNTYEQYF. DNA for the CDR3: TGTGCCAGCAGCGTAGGAACGAGGCTTAACACCTACGAGCAGTACTTC.

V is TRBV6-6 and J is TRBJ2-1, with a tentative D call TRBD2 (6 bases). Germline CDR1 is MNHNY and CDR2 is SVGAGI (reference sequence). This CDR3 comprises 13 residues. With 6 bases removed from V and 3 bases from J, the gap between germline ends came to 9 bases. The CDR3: CASRSSVYNEQFF. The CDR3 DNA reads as TGTGCCAGCAGATCTAGCGTCTACAATGAGCAGTTCTTC.

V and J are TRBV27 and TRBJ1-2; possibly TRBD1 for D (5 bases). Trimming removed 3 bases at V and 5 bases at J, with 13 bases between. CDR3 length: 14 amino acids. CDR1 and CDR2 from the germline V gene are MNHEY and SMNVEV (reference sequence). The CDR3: CASSFSTATYGYTF. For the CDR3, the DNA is TGTGCCAGCAGTTTCTCGACAGCTACTTATGGCTACACCTTC.

The CDR3 sequence is CASSSQGPDTQYF. The CDR3 DNA sequence: TGTGCCAGCAGCTCTCAGGGGCCGGATACGCAGTATTTT. The V and J genes are TRBV7-3 and TRBJ2-3; D might be TRBD1 (6 bases). The CDR3 consists of 13 residues. Trimming took 4 bases from V and 6 from J, leaving 11 bases between them. The germline CDR1 and CDR2 sequences are SGHTA and FQGTGA.

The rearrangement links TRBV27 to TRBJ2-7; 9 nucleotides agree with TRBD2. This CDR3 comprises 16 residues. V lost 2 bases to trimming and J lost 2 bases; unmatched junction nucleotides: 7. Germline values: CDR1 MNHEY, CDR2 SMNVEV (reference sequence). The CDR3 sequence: CASSLASGGPTYEQYF. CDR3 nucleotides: TGTGCCAGCAGTTTAGCAAGCGGGGGGCCAACCTACGAGCAGTACTTC.

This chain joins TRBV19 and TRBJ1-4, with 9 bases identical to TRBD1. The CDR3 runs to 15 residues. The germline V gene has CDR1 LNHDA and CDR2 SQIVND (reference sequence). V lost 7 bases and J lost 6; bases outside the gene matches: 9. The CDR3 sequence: CASTSPGQGYEKLFF. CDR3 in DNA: TGTGCCAGTACCTCTCCGGGACAGGGTTATGAAAAACTGTTTTTT.

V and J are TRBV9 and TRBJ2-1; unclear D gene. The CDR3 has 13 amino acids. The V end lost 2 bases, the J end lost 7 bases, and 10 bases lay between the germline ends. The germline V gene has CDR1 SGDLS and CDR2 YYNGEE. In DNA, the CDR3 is TGTGCCAGCAGCGTGGGCCCCGTGAATGAGCAGTTCTTC. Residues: CASSVGPVNEQFF.

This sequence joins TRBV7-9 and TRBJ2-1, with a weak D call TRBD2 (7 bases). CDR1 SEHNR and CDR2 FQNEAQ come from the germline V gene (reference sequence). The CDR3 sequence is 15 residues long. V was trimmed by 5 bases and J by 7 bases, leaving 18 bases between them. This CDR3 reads CASSARGGAQNEQFF. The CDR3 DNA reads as TGTGCCAGCAGCGCAAGAGGGGGGGCGCAAAATGAGCAGTTCTTC.